The T cell receptor beta chain described here comes from a study of cytomegalovirus exposure and HLA in healthy donors. About this clone itself: The antigen is unknown.

Donors were drawn from the approximately 110-subject validation cohort, separate from the approximately 670-subject first cohort. V lost 4 bases, J lost 2 bases, and 7 bases stayed unmatched. Germline CDR1 and CDR2: SGHTA and FQGTGA. This CDR3 comprises 16 residues. TCRdb's table, derived via immunoSEQ multiplex PCR, lists solely in-frame clones and lacks some. The sample shows about 98,000 clones, less than 90% of them seen only once. Study-wide findings and caveats: Roughly 170 TCR beta chains were listed as cytomegalovirus-associated. For most TCR sequences rarity was the rule, although some public TCRs occurred in many donors. Reports showed the classifier diagnosing cytomegalovirus status with high specificity and sensitivity.

The chain recombines TRBV7-3 with TRBJ1-1; 10 bases align to TRBD1. What was sequenced was PBMCs. The receptor's source is a man between 18 and 35 years old in good health and CMV-seropositive. The CDR3 here is CASSSRGTGVNTEAFF. DNA for the CDR3: TGTGCCAGCAGCTCCCGAGGGACAGGGGTTAACACTGAAGCTTTCTTT.